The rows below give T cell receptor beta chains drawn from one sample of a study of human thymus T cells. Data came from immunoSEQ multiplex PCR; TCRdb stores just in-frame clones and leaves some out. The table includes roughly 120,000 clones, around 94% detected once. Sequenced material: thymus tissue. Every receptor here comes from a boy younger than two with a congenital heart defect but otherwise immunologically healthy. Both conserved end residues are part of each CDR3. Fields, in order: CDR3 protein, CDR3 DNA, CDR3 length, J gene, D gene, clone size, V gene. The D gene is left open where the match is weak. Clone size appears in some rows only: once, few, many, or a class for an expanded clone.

cdr3_aa: CASSLWGQATEAFF; cdr3_nt: TGCGCCAGCAGCCTTTGGGGACAGGCGACTGAAGCTTTCTTT; cdr3_length: 14; j_call: TRBJ1-1; d_call: TRBD1; clone_size: .; v_call: TRBV4-3
cdr3_aa: CASIAPLQGGGNTIYF; cdr3_nt: TGTGCCAGCATAGCCCCCCTCCAGGGAGGTGGAAACACCATATATTTT; cdr3_length: 16; j_call: TRBJ1-3; d_call: .; clone_size: .; v_call: TRBV2
cdr3_aa: CASSSRLAGGLWGTDTQYF; cdr3_nt: TGTGCCAGCAGCTCTCGACTAGCGGGAGGTCTCTGGGGCACAGATACGCAGTATTTT; cdr3_length: 19; j_call: TRBJ2-3; d_call: TRBD2; clone_size: .; v_call: TRBV5-4
cdr3_aa: CASSFPSSYNSPLHF; cdr3_nt: TGTGCCAGTAGTTTCCCCAGCTCCTATAATTCACCCCTCCACTTT; cdr3_length: 15; j_call: TRBJ1-6; d_call: .; clone_size: once; v_call: TRBV19
cdr3_aa: CASSIHGTPLENNEQFF; cdr3_nt: TGTGCCAGTAGTATACACGGGACTCCCCTAGAGAACAATGAGCAGTTCTTC; cdr3_length: 17; j_call: TRBJ2-1; d_call: .; clone_size: .; v_call: TRBV19
cdr3_aa: CASSPTLNTEAFF; cdr3_nt: TGCGCCAGCAGCCCGACACTGAACACTGAAGCTTTCTTT; cdr3_length: 13; j_call: TRBJ1-1; d_call: .; clone_size: .; v_call: TRBV5-1
cdr3_aa: CASSLHHLHRNTEAFF; cdr3_nt: TGTGCCAGCAGTTTGCACCACTTACATAGGAACACTGAAGCTTTCTTT; cdr3_length: 16; j_call: TRBJ1-1; d_call: .; clone_size: .; v_call: TRBV27
cdr3_aa: CASSPHRGDQPQHF; cdr3_nt: TGTGCCAGCAGCCCCCACAGGGGTGATCAGCCCCAGCATTTT; cdr3_length: 14; j_call: TRBJ1-5; d_call: TRBD1; clone_size: .; v_call: TRBV28
cdr3_aa: CASSVGGRLRETQYF; cdr3_nt: TGTGCCAGCAGCGTAGGCGGGCGACTCCGAGAGACCCAGTACTTC; cdr3_length: 15; j_call: TRBJ2-5; d_call: .; clone_size: .; v_call: TRBV9
cdr3_aa: CASSAPATGDRTDTQYF; cdr3_nt: TGTGCCAGCAGTGCGCCCGCGACGGGGGACCGCACAGATACGCAGTATTTT; cdr3_length: 17; j_call: TRBJ2-3; d_call: .; clone_size: .; v_call: TRBV25-1
cdr3_aa: CSARGRYGYTF; cdr3_nt: TGCAGTGCTAGGGGGAGGTATGGCTACACCTTC; cdr3_length: 11; j_call: TRBJ1-2; d_call: .; clone_size: .; v_call: TRBV20-1
cdr3_aa: CASSLEETQYF; cdr3_nt: TGCGCCAGCAGCTTGGAAGAGACCCAGTACTTC; cdr3_length: 11; j_call: TRBJ2-5; d_call: .; clone_size: few; v_call: TRBV5-1
cdr3_aa: CASRGDGREWTEAFF; cdr3_nt: TGTGCCAGCAGGGGGGACGGCCGAGAGTGGACTGAAGCTTTCTTT; cdr3_length: 15; j_call: TRBJ1-1; d_call: .; clone_size: .; v_call: TRBV6-1
cdr3_aa: CASSELVLNTEAFF; cdr3_nt: TGTGCCAGCAGCGAACTGGTTCTGAACACTGAAGCTTTCTTT; cdr3_length: 14; j_call: TRBJ1-1; d_call: .; clone_size: few; v_call: TRBV9
cdr3_aa: CASRKVQRGGDTEAFF; cdr3_nt: TGTGCCAGCAGAAAGGTGCAGAGGGGGGGAGACACTGAAGCTTTCTTT; cdr3_length: 16; j_call: TRBJ1-1; d_call: .; clone_size: .; v_call: TRBV27
cdr3_aa: CASSLDLGAAGELFF; cdr3_nt: TGTGCCAGCAGCTTAGATCTGGGGGCGGCCGGGGAGCTGTTTTTT; cdr3_length: 15; j_call: TRBJ2-2; d_call: .; clone_size: .; v_call: TRBV11-2
cdr3_aa: CAISNREVAGELFF; cdr3_nt: TGTGCCATCAGTAACAGAGAGGTGGCCGGGGAGCTGTTTTTT; cdr3_length: 14; j_call: TRBJ2-2; d_call: .; clone_size: .; v_call: TRBV10-3